Shown below are 3 T cell receptor beta chains from a single sample sequenced in a study of tumor-infiltrating lymphocytes in primary liver carcinoma. Starting from 400 to 500 ng of total RNA, TCR beta cDNA was produced with a primer in the constant region. Modified slightly, ARM-PCR produced TCR beta libraries over three nested multiplex PCR rounds. Each of the first two PCR rounds ran roughly 9 cycles with TRBV1-TRBV30 forward and C-beta reverse primers. TCRdb re-analysed the multiplex PCR reads in MiXCR, keeping a single row per CDR3 protein. This table holds tens of thousands of distinct CDR3 sequences, around 77% found once. Unsorted bulk tissue of about 18-34 mg yielded co-extracted RNA and DNA. The sequenced material came from liver tumor tissue from sampling region 5. Specified subset: tumor region T5, tumor centre. These receptors were collected from a woman under 40 with primary liver carcinoma and hepatitis B virus infection.

Comment on this clonotype: At one boundary the junction diverges from the germline segment, which might be a read error. The chain couples TRBV7-3 to TRBJ1-1, with D maybe TRBD1 (6 bases). The germline V gene encodes CDR1 SGHTA and CDR2 FQGTGA. CDR3 length: 13 residues. As DNA, the CDR3 is TGCGCCACCCATACAGGGCCTAACACTGAAGCTTCCTTT. Protein sequence: CATHTGPNTEASF.

Comments on this clonotype: The CDR3 ends on some other residue instead of the conserved phenylalanine or tryptophan, so this is likely a read error. The chain links TRBV5-5 to TRBJ2-7; D gene unclear. Germline loops: CDR1 SGHKS, CDR2 YYEKEE (reference sequence). This CDR3 has 14 residues. The germline V and J ends were trimmed by 2 bases and 3 bases, with 12 bases remaining between them. The CDR3 coding sequence is TGTGCCAGCAGCTTCAAACATACTATCTACGAGCAGTACTTA. This encodes CASSFKHTIYEQYL.

This clonotype is categorized as large (0.1 to 1%). The chain has TRBV11-2 and TRBJ2-7; 7 nucleotides align to TRBD2. The length of the CDR3 is 14 residues. Germline CDR1 and CDR2: SGHAT and FQNNGV. V was clipped by 5 bases and J by 3 bases; unmatched bases: 7. CDR3 amino acids: CASSPPGLHYEQYF. CDR3 in DNA: TGTGCCAGCAGCCCGCCGGGACTACACTACGAGCAGTACTTC.